This is a list of T cell receptor beta chains from one sample in a study of tissue T cells after allogeneic stem cell transplantation. Libraries were prepared by immunoSEQ multiplex PCR; TCRdb keeps only in-frame clonotypes and omits some of them. This repertoire shows over 1,000 clones, approximately 65% found once; its top ten account for more than 15%. This specimen was stomach tissue, taken at autopsy. The receptors originated from a male patient over 55 with steroid-refractory graft-versus-host disease after an allogeneic stem cell transplant. Part of the T cell pool may stem from the graft donor. CDR3s include the opening cysteine and the closing phenylalanine or tryptophan. The order of the fields is D gene, clone size, J gene, V gene, CDR3 protein, CDR3 DNA. A D gene is named only where the DNA matches it firmly. Some rows mark clone size as missing; the rest say once, few, many or name a class of expanded clone.

D: NA
size: once
J: TRBJ1-2
V: TRBV12-3/TRBV12-4
CDR3: CASSLGLLGYTF
DNA: TGTGCCAGCAGCCTAGGTCTGCTTGGCTACACCTTC

D: NA
size: NA
J: TRBJ2-2
V: TRBV5-1
CDR3: CASSFFVTGNTGELFF
DNA: TGCGCCAGCAGCTTCTTCGTGACAGGGAACACCGGGGAGCTGTTTTTT

D: NA
size: NA
J: TRBJ1-1
V: TRBV6-5
CDR3: CASSFGRGVPEAFF
DNA: TGTGCCAGCAGTTTCGGACGCGGGGTTCCTGAAGCTTTCTTT

D: NA
size: NA
J: TRBJ1-1
V: TRBV12-3/TRBV12-4
CDR3: CASSFRAGEAFF
DNA: TGTGCCAGCAGTTTTAGGGCCGGTGAAGCTTTCTTT

D: NA
size: NA
J: TRBJ1-3
V: TRBV20-1
CDR3: CSAKWGTIYF
DNA: TGCAGTGCTAAATGGGGCACCATATATTTT

D: NA
size: large
J: TRBJ1-2
V: TRBV9
CDR3: CASSVDPSYGYTF
DNA: TGTGCCAGCAGCGTTGACCCCTCCTATGGCTACACCTTC

D: NA
size: once
J: TRBJ1-3
V: TRBV12-3/TRBV12-4
CDR3: CASFLRTGNTIYF
DNA: TGTGCCAGCTTTTTACGTACCGGAAACACCATATATTTT

D: NA
size: NA
J: TRBJ1-1
V: TRBV30
CDR3: CAWILFDAFF
DNA: TGTGCCTGGATCCTGTTTGATGCTTTCTTT

D: NA
size: NA
J: TRBJ2-7
V: TRBV12-3/TRBV12-4
CDR3: CASSFRDYEQYF
DNA: TGTGCCAGCAGTTTCAGGGATTACGAGCAGTACTTC

D: NA
size: NA
J: TRBJ1-5
V: TRBV7-2
CDR3: CASSTEQNQPQHF
DNA: TGTGCCAGCAGCACGGAGCAGAATCAGCCCCAGCATTTT

D: NA
size: NA
J: TRBJ2-1
V: TRBV4-1
CDR3: CASAFSSYNEQFF
DNA: TGCGCCTCCGCCTTTTCCTCCTACAATGAGCAGTTCTTC

D: NA
size: once
J: TRBJ2-7
V: TRBV5-6
CDR3: CASSPTWAGIYEQYF
DNA: TGTGCCAGCAGCCCGACTTGGGCGGGGATTTACGAGCAGTACTTC